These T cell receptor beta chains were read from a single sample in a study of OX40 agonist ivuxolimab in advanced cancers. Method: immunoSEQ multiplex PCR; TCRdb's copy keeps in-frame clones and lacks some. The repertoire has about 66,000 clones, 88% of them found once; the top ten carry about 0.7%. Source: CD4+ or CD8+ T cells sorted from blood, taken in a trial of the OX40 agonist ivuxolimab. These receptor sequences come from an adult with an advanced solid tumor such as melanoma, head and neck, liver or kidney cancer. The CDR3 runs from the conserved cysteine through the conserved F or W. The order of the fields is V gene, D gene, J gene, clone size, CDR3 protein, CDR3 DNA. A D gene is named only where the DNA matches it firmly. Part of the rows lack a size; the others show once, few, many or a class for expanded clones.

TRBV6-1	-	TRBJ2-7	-	CASSYYEQYF	TGTGCCAGCAGTTACTACGAGCAGTACTTC
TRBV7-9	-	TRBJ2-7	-	CASSLWYEQYF	TGTGCCAGCAGCTTATGGTACGAGCAGTACTTC
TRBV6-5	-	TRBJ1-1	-	CASKRDTNTEAFF	TGTGCCAGCAAAAGGGACACCAACACTGAAGCTTTCTTT
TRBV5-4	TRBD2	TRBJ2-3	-	CASVGSGRGADTQYF	TGTGCCAGTGTCGGGAGCGGGAGGGGGGCAGATACGCAGTATTTT
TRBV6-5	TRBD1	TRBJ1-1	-	CASSKTGMNTEAFF	TGTGCCAGCAGTAAGACAGGGATGAACACTGAAGCTTTCTTT
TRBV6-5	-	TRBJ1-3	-	CASTQAADSGNTIYF	TGTGCCAGCACTCAGGCGGCTGACTCTGGAAACACCATATATTTT
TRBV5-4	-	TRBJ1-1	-	CASSQDIGEGWAFF	TGTGCCAGCAGCCAAGATATCGGGGAGGGATGGGCTTTCTTT
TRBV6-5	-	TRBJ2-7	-	CASSYGGGGAYEQYF	TGTGCCAGCAGTTACGGGGGTGGAGGTGCCTACGAGCAGTACTTC
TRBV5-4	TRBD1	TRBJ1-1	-	CASSLTGDTEAFF	TGTGCCAGCAGCCTTACAGGGGACACTGAAGCTTTCTTT
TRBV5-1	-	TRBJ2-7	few	CASSLSLRDHEQYF	TGCGCCAGCAGCTTGAGCCTACGGGACCACGAGCAGTACTTC
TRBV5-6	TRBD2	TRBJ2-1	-	CASRRLAGFDEQFF	TGTGCCAGCAGAAGACTAGCAGGTTTCGATGAGCAGTTCTTC
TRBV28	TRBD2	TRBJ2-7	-	CASSPMGLAGDYEQYF	TGTGCCAGCAGTCCCATGGGACTAGCGGGAGACTACGAGCAGTACTTC
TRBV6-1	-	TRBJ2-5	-	CASRGGGSGETQYF	TGTGCCAGTAGGGGTGGAGGGAGTGGGGAGACCCAGTACTTC
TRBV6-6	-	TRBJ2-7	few	CASSQALDRQYF	TGTGCCAGTTCCCAAGCCCTAGACCGGCAGTACTTC
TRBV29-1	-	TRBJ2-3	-	CSVLSRASTDTQYF	TGCAGCGTTCTCTCGCGGGCAAGCACAGATACGCAGTATTTT
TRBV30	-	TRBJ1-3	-	CAWTIGPRNTIYF	TGTGCCTGGACGATCGGGCCAAGGAACACCATATATTTT
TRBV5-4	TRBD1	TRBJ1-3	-	CASRPDRGNTIYF	TGTGCCAGCAGGCCGGACAGGGGAAACACCATATATTTT
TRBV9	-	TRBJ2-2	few	CASSVVGEFGELFF	TGTGCCAGCAGCGTAGTGGGGGAGTTCGGGGAGCTGTTTTTT
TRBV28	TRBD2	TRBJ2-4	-	CASSSGTSGSLAKNIQYF	TGTGCCAGCAGCTCCGGGACTAGCGGGTCGTTAGCCAAAAACATTCAGTACTTC
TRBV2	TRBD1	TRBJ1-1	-	CASQRQGATNTEAFF	TGTGCCAGCCAACGGCAGGGGGCCACGAACACTGAAGCTTTCTTT
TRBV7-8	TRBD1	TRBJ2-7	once	CASSLRTGNYEQYF	TGTGCCAGCAGCTTAAGGACAGGGAATTACGAGCAGTACTTC
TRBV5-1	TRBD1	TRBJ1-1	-	CASSQGQMNTEAFF	TGCGCCAGCAGCCAGGGACAGATGAACACTGAAGCTTTCTTT
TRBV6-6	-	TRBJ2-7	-	CASSYSTIGLTYEQYF	TGTGCCAGCAGTTACTCGACGATCGGGTTAACCTACGAGCAGTACTTC
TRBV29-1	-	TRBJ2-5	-	CSAARADQETQYF	TGCAGCGCCGCGAGAGCGGACCAAGAGACCCAGTACTTC
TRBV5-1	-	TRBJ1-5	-	CASSLQGWQPQHF	TGCGCCAGCAGCTTACAGGGCTGGCAGCCCCAGCATTTT
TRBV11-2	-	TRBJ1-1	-	CASSLGGDTEAFF	TGTGCCAGCAGCTTGGGGGGGGACACTGAAGCTTTCTTT